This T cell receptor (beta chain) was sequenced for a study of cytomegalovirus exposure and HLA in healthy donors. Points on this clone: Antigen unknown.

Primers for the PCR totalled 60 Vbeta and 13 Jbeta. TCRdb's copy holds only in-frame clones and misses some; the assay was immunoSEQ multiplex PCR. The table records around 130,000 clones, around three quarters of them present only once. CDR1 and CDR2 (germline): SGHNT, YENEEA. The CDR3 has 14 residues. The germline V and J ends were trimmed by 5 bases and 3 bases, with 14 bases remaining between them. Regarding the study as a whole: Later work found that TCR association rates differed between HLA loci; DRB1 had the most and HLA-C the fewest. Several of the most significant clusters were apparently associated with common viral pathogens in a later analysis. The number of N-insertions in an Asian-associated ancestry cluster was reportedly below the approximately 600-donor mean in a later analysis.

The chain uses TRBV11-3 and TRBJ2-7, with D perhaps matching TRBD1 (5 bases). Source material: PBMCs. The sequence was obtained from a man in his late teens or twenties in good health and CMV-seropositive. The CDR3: CASSRSDSLYEQYF. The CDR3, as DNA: TGTGCCAGCAGCCGATCAGACAGCCTCTACGAGCAGTACTTC.